The sequence of this TCR beta chain was determined in a study of blood T cell repertoires in COVID-19. Trimming took 0 bases from V and 4 from J, leaving 6 bases between them. CDR3 length: 13 amino acids. Germline-derived CDR1 and CDR2 are MNHEY and SVGEGT. TCRdb's copy holds only in-frame clones and misses some; the assay was immunoSEQ multiplex PCR. The sample lists 130,000 or so clones; 55% to 70% were seen once. The chain employs TRBV6-2 or TRBV6-3 and TRBJ2-5, with D unclear. The sample was peripheral blood. The receptor comes from a woman in her seventies with acute or convalescent COVID-19. The DNA of the CDR3 is TGTGCCAGCAGTTACTCGATCGGAGAGACCCAGTACTTC. This gives the protein CASSYSIGETQYF.